This T cell receptor beta chain was retrieved from a study of blood T cells in healthy people across ages (dated by TCRdb to 2015 to 2017). Background for the entire study: In model experiments, template switching captured about one uniquely barcoded TCR beta cDNA molecule for every two T cells. Donors of different ages were randomly distributed across sequencing lanes to avoid experimental bias. Four age groups were formed from the donors: young (average approximately 15 years), middle-aged (around 37), aged (more than 55) and long-lived (around 82). For two donors (one aged 18 to 29 and one aged 80 or older), the study analyzed two additional independent replicas of 1 million unique cDNA reads from the same blood draw. Age-related changes in TCR beta repertoire diversity were measured in the study by deep sequencing normalized with unique cDNA molecular identifiers. The paper's findings and limits, for the study overall: Estimates of total diversity based on one million sequenced T cells were regarded as lower bounds and as underestimates. As age increased, observed TCR beta diversity per million T cells dropped in a roughly linear way, and a significant reduction was already evident by age 40. Observed TCR beta diversity correlated strongly with the percentage of naive T cells measured by flow cytometry. Because profiling used bulk unsorted PBMCs, naive and antigen-experienced compartments could not be compared conclusively. The long-lived group showed more naive CD4+ T cells, fewer expanded clones and increased TCR diversity than the aged group, suggesting age selection. Donor CMV infection status was unknown, potentially confounding age-related changes in expanded clonotypes.

Libraries were made using 5' RACE. TCRdb shows the sequencer as Illumina HiSeq 2500. A second PCR of roughly 7 to 11 cycles was performed with a sample-barcoded 5' primer and a J-beta primer mix. A template-switch 5' adaptor carrying 12 random nucleotides introduced a unique molecular identifier onto each TCR beta cDNA molecule. Each sample yielded at least 2.5 million CDR3-containing paired-end reads. First-strand cDNA was synthesized from all RNA with the Mint cDNA synthesis kit, primed by a TRBC-specific oligonucleotide. Following uracil-DNA glycosylase treatment, a first 18-cycle PCR with universal primers M1SS and BC2_uni_R was performed on all cDNA. The original methods were these. Each sample was normalized by randomly selecting 1 million high-quality reads, each carrying a distinct molecular identifier. Reads sharing molecular identifiers were discarded rather than binned into consensus sequences. MiTCR, run with a Q25 quality threshold and the strictest error-elimination algorithm, handled CDR3 identification, clonotype clustering and error correction. Lower-bound total TCR beta diversity was estimated with a nonparametric unseen species model using Euler transformation. TCRdb reprocessing: public reads trimmed at Q25 with fastp, clones called with MiXCR, in-frame beta chains kept. Rows with one shared CDR3 protein collapse into an entry with the most common genes and DNA. The V and J calls and clone size come from TCRdb's table, not from the authors' own analysis. Recorded for this sample are roughly 1,500,000 distinct CDR3 sequences; approximately 40% of them occurred a single time. Roughly 7.9% of the sample lies in the top ten.

Based on the germline V gene, the CDR1 and CDR2 sequences are LGHNA and YNFKEQ. Taken from cysteine to phenylalanine, the CDR3 has 15 residues. Just the 45-base CDR3 DNA is kept, in frame starting at base 1. V drops 0 bases and J drops 5 bases, leaving 11 bases in between. This clonotype has only a few counts. The antigen it binds to is not known. No clone much larger than this one lies a single base away; base qualities are absent. The 39 donors, aged about 6 to 95 years, were systemically healthy Caucasian individuals from Russia. Each donor gave about 11 milliliters of peripheral blood, drawn into EDTA-treated Vacutainer tubes. Ficoll-Paque density-gradient centrifugation was used to isolate PBMCs, with at least 6.5 million per sample. Trizol reagent was used to extract total RNA from the PBMCs, yielding at least 5.5 micrograms per sample. For every donor, an aliquot of PBMCs went through flow cytometry to measure the percentages of naive CD45RAhigh/CD27high T cells.

The clonotype comes from a woman between 18 and 29 years old in good health. The rearrangement joined TRBV4-2 to TRBJ2-1, with the D segment identity uncertain. Sequencing was done on a sample of blood. The CDR3 region has the sequence CASSQDILINNEQFF. The sequence in DNA is TGTGCCAGCAGCCAAGATATTCTGATCAACAATGAGCAGTTCTTC.